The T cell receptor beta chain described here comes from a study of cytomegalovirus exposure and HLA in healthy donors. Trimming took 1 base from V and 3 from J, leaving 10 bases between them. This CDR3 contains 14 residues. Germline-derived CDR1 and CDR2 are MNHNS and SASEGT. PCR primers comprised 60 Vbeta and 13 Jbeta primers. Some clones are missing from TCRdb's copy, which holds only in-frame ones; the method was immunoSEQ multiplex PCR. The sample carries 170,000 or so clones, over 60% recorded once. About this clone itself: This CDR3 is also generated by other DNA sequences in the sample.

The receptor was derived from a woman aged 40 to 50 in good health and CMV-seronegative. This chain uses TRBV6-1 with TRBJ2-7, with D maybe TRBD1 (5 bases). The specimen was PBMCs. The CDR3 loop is CASSEGQGGYEQYF. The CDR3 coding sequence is TGTGCCAGCAGTGAAGGGCAGGGCGGCTACGAGCAGTACTTC.